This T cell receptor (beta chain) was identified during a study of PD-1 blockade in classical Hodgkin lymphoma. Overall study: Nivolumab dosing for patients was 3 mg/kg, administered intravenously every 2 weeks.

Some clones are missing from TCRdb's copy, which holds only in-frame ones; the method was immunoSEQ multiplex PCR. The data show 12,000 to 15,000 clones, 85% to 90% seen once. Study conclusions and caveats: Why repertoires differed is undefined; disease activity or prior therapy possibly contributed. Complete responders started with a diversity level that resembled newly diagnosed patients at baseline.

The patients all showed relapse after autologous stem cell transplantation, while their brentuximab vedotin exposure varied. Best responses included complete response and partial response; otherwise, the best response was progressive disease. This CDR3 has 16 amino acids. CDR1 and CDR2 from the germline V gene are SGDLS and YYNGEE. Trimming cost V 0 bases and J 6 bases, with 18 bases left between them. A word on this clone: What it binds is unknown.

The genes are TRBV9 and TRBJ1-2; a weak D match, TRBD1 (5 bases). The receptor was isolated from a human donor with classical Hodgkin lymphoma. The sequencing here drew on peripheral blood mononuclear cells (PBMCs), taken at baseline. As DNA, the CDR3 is TGTGCCAGCAGCGTAGAAGGGCTTGGGCAGGGAAATGGCTACACCTTC. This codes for CASSVEGLGQGNGYTF.